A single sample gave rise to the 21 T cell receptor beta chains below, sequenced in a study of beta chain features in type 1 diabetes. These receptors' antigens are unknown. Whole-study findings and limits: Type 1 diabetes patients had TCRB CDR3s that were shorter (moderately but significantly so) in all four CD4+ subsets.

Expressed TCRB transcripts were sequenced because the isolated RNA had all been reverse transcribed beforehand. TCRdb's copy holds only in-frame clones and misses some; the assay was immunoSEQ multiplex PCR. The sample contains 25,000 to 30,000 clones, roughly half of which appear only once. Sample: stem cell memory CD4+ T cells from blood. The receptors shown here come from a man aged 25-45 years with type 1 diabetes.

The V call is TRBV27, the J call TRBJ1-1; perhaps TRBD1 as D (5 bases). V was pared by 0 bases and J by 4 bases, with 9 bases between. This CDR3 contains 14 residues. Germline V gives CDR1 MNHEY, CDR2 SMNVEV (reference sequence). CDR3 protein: CASSLSGGTTEAFF. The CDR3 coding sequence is TGTGCCAGCAGTTTATCGGGCGGGACCACTGAAGCTTTCTTT.

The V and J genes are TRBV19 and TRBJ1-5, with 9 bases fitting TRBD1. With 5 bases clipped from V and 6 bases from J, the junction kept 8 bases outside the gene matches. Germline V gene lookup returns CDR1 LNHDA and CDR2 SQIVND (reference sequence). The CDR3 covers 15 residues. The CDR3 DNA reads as TGTGCCAGTAGTTCGAGGGGGACAGGGAGTCAGCCCCAGCATTTT. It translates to CASSSRGTGSQPQHF.

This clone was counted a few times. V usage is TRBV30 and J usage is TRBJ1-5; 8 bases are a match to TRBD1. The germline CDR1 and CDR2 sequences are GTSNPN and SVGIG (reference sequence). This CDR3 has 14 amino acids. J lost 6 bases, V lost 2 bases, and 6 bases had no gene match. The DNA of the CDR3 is TGTGCCTGGAGTAGAGACAGGGGTTTTCAGCCCCAGCATTTT. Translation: CAWSRDRGFQPQHF.

The CDR3 loop reads CASSIVGALAKNIQYF. In nucleotides, the CDR3 is TGTGCCAGTAGTATAGTGGGGGCTCTAGCCAAAAACATTCAGTACTTC. The chain has TRBV19 and TRBJ2-4; D may be TRBD1 (6 bases). V lost 1 base and J lost 0, with 10 bases in between. The V gene's germline CDR1 is LNHDA and CDR2 SQIVND (reference sequence). The CDR3 is 16 amino acids.

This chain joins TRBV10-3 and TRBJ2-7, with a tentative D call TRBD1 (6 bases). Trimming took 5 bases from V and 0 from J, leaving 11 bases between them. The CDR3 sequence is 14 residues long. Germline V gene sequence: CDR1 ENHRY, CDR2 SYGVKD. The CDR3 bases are TGTGCCATCAGTACAGGACAGAGCTCCTACGAGCAGTACTTC. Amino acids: CAISTGQSSYEQYF.

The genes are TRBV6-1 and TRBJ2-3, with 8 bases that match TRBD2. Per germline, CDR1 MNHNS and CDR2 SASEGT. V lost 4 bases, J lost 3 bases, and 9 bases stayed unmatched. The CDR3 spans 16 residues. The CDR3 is CASSARPGGRTDTQYF. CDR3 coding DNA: TGTGCCAGCAGTGCCCGTCCGGGGGGGAGAACAGATACGCAGTATTTT.

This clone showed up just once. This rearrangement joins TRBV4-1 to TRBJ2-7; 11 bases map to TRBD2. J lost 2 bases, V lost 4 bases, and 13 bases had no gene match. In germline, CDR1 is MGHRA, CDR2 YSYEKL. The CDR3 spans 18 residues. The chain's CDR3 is CASSLRTSGGYPTYEQYF. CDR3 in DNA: TGCGCCAGCAGCCTGAGAACTAGCGGGGGTTACCCAACCTACGAGCAGTACTTC.

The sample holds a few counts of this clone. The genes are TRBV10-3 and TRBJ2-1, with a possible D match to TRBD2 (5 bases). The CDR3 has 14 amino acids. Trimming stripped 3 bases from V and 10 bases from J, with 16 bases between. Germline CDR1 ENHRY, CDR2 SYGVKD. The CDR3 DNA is TGTGCCATCAGTGACTCAAGGACTCTTGGGGAGCAGTTCTTC. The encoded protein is CAISDSRTLGEQFF.

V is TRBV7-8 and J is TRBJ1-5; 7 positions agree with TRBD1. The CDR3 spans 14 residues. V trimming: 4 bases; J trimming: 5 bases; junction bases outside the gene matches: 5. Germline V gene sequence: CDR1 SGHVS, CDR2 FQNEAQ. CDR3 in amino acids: CASSSDRVYQPQHF. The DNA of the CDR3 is TGTGCCAGCAGCTCCGACAGGGTCTATCAGCCCCAGCATTTT.

The CDR3 protein is CASSIPQEKLFF. In DNA form, the CDR3 reads TGTGCCAGTAGTATACCACAGGAAAAACTGTTTTTT. The V call is TRBV19, the J call TRBJ1-4, with D uncertain. CDR1 and CDR2 (germline): LNHDA, SQIVND (reference sequence). There are 12 residues in the CDR3. Trimming removed 2 bases at V and 8 bases at J, with 6 bases between.

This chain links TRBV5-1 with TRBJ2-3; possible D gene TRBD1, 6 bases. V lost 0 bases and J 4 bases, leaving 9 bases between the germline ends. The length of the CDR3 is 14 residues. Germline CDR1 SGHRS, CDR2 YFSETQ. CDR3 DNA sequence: TGCGCCAGCAGCTTGGGGGGGCTGGCAGATACGCAGTATTTT. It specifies CASSLGGLADTQYF.

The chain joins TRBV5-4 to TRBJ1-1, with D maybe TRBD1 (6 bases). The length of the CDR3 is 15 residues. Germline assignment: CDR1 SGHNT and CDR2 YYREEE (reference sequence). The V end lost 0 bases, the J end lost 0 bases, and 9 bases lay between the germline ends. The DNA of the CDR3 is TGTGCCAGCAGCTTGGAGCAGGGGATGAACACTGAAGCTTTCTTT. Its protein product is CASSLEQGMNTEAFF. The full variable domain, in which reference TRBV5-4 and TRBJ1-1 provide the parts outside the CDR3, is ETGVTQSPTHLIKTRGQQVTLRCSSQSGHNTVSWYQQALGQGPQFIFQYYREEENGRGNFPPRFSGLQFPNYSSELNVNALELDDSALYLCASSLEQGMNTEAFFGQGTRLTVV.

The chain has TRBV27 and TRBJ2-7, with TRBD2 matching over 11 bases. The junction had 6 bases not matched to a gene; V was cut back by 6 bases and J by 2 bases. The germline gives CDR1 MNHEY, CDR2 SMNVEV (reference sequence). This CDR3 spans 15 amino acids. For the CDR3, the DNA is TGTGCCAGCAGAAAGGGGACTAGCGGAACCTACGAGCAGTACTTC. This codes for CASRKGTSGTYEQYF.

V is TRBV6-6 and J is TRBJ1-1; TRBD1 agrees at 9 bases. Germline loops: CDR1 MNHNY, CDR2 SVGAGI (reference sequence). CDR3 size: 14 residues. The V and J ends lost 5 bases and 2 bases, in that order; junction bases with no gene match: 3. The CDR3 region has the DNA TGTGCCAGCAGTCCGGGACAGGGCAACACTGAAGCTTTCTTT. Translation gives CASSPGQGNTEAFF.

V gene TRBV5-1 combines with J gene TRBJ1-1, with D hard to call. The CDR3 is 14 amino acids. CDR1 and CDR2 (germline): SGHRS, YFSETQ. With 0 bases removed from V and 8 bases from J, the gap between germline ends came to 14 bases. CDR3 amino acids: CASSLVVQAEEAFF. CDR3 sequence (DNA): TGCGCCAGCAGCTTGGTTGTGCAGGCCGAGGAAGCTTTCTTT.

The CDR3 DNA is TGTGCCAGCAGTTTCCCAAGGACAGGGGGACGCTATGGCTACACCTTC. Its protein product is CASSFPRTGGRYGYTF. This chain links TRBV28 with TRBJ1-2; the match to TRBD1 covers 10 bases. Trimming took 3 bases from V and 4 from J; bases not matched to a gene: 8. Germline loops: CDR1 MDHEN, CDR2 SYDVKM. The CDR3 runs 16 residues.

The CDR3 reads CASSLGIRGTITYEQYF. CDR3 nucleotide sequence: TGCGCCAGCAGCTTGGGTATTCGGGGTACTATTACCTACGAGCAGTACTTC. The chain is built from TRBV5-1 and TRBJ2-7; weak D call: TRBD2 (5 bases). The CDR3 has 17 amino acids. The germline V gene has CDR1 SGHRS and CDR2 YFSETQ. The V gene lost 0 bases and the J gene lost 2 bases, with 18 bases spanning the gap.

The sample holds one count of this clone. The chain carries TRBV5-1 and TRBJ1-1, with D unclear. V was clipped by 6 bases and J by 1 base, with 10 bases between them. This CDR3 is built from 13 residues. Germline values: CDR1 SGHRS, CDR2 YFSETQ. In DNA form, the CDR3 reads TGCGCCAGCAAGGAACAGCCGAACACTGAAGCTTTCTTT. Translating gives CASKEQPNTEAFF.

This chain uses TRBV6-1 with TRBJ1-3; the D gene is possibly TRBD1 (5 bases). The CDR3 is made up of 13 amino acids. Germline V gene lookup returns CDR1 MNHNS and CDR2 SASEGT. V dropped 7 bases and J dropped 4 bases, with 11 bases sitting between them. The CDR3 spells CASTQGIGNTIYF. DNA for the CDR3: TGTGCCAGCACCCAGGGCATCGGAAACACCATATATTTT.

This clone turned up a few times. The CDR3 DNA reads TGTGCCAGTAGTCTCAGCTCCGGGACTAGCGGGAAGAGTGAGCAGTTCTTC. This codes for CASSLSSGTSGKSEQFF. The chain uses TRBV19 and TRBJ2-1; 13 positions match TRBD2. Germline trimming cut 5 bases from V and 9 bases from J; bases unmatched to any gene: 13. This CDR3 contains 17 residues. The germline CDR1 and CDR2 sequences are LNHDA and SQIVND (reference sequence).

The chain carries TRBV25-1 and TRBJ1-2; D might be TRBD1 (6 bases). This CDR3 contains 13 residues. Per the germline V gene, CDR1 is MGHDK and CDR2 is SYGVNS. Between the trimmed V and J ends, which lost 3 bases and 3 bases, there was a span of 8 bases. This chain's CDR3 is CASSERTDYGYTF. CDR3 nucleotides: TGTGCCAGCAGTGAGCGGACAGACTATGGCTACACCTTC.